A single sample is the source of the 20 T cell receptor beta chains below, sequenced in a study of T cells in Graves' hyperthyroidism and ophthalmopathy. Authors of the study amplified TCR beta CDR3 regions from RNA transcripts. The TCR CDR3 first-round RT-PCR relied on the HTBI primer set. TCRdb analysed the multiplex PCR reads with MiXCR anew, one entry per CDR3 protein. The data show about half a million distinct CDR3 sequences, less than 25% seen once. The sample comprised blood. The source of these receptors is a woman in her twenties or thirties with Graves' ophthalmopathy.

This clonotype has at least ten counts. V usage is TRBV7-9 and J usage is TRBJ2-7, with a possible D match to TRBD1 (7 bases). CDR1 is SEHNR and CDR2 is FQNEAQ in the germline V gene (reference sequence). Deletions cut 5 bases from V and 6 bases from J, with 20 bases between. CDR3 length: 15 residues. In DNA form, the CDR3 reads TGTGCCAGCAGCCCGATAGCGGCCGCAGGGGGCGAGCAGTACTTC. It translates to CASSPIAAAGGEQYF.

This clonotype was observed at least ten times. The genes are TRBV19 and TRBJ1-5, with 9 bases aligning to TRBD1. The CDR3 sequence is 13 residues long. The ends lost 9 bases at V and 4 bases at J; junction bases unmatched: 4. Germline-derived CDR1 and CDR2 are LNHDA and SQIVND (reference sequence). CDR3 residues: CASTDRGNQPQHF. CDR3 bases: TGTGCCAGCACGGACAGGGGTAATCAGCCCCAGCATTTT. Variable domain in full (rest from reference TRBV19 and TRBJ1-5): DGGITQSPKYLFRKEGQNVTLSCEQNLNHDAMYWYRQDPGQGLRLIYYSQIVNDFQKGDIAEGYSVSREKKESFPLTVTSAQKNPTAFYLCASTDRGNQPQHFGDGTRLSIL.

This clonotype has ten or more counts. The V and J genes are TRBV11-1 and TRBJ2-2, with TRBD1 as a possible D gene (6 bases). Germline V CDR1 and CDR2: SGHAT, FQDESV (reference sequence). There are 16 residues in the CDR3. Trimming pared 4 bases from V and 4 bases from J, leaving 16 bases between. The CDR3 region has the DNA TGTGCCAGCAGCTGGGAACCGGGACACCCCACCGGGGAGCTGTTTTTT. Amino acids: CASSWEPGHPTGELFF.

The chain combines TRBV20-1 with TRBJ1-2; unclear D gene. Germline CDR1 and CDR2: DFQATT and SNEGSKA (reference sequence). There are 12 residues in the CDR3. The V end was cut by 5 bases, the J end by 5 bases, with 12 bases between. The CDR3 DNA reads TGCAGTGCTCGAAACGCGGGGTATGGCTACACCTTC. Translating it yields CSARNAGYGYTF.

There are many counts of this clonotype. The chain employs TRBV29-1 and TRBJ1-2; 9 bases line up with TRBD1. The CDR3 contains 13 residues. Germline CDR1 SQVTM, CDR2 ANQGSEA. V lost 6 bases and J lost 7; bases outside the gene matches: 9. For the CDR3, the DNA is TGCAGCGTCGCGGGACAGGGAATTGGTGGCTACACCTTC. Translated, it gives CSVAGQGIGGYTF.

The sample holds many counts of this clonotype. The chain uses TRBV19 and TRBJ2-7; TRBD1 might be the D (5 bases). CDR1 and CDR2 (germline): LNHDA, SQIVND (reference sequence). Between the trimmed V and J ends, which lost 5 bases and 2 bases, there was a span of 10 bases. This CDR3 contains 13 residues. The chain's CDR3 is CASSRTTAYEQYF. The DNA of the CDR3 is TGTGCCAGTAGTCGGACAACGGCCTACGAGCAGTACTTC.

This clonotype was seen a few times. V gene TRBV5-1 combines with J gene TRBJ2-5, with D perhaps matching TRBD2 (6 bases). Germline V gives CDR1 SGHRS, CDR2 YFSETQ. This CDR3 is built from 16 residues. Trimming cost V 4 bases and J 5 bases, with 21 bases left between them. The CDR3 loop reads CASSQGNRRAGETQYF. The CDR3 DNA reads TGCGCCAGCAGCCAAGGGAATCGGAGGGCCGGGGAGACCCAGTACTTC.

CDR3 amino acids: CASSQVLGSGPRYEQYF. The CDR3 DNA sequence: TGCGCCAGCAGCCAAGTTTTGGGGAGCGGGCCCCGTTACGAGCAGTACTTC. J is TRBJ2-7 and V is TRBV4-1, with D perhaps TRBD2 (6 bases). Germline V lookup: CDR1 MGHRA, CDR2 YSYEKL. CDR3 size: 17 residues. The germline V and J ends were trimmed by 1 base and 4 bases, with 20 bases remaining between them.

This clonotype has at least ten counts. The rearrangement joins TRBV5-6 to TRBJ2-7; D might be TRBD2 (5 bases). Germline V gene lookup returns CDR1 SGHDT and CDR2 YYEEEE. The CDR3 spans 13 residues. V gave up 0 bases and J gave up 7 bases, with 11 bases separating them. CDR3 bases: TGTGCCAGCAGCTTGGCCGCCCGGGATGAGCAGTACTTC. Amino acid sequence: CASSLAARDEQYF.

This clonotype was picked up many times. V is TRBV6-1 and J is TRBJ1-1; 8 bases fit TRBD1. Trimming took 6 bases from V and 3 from J; bases not matched to a gene: 6. The V gene's germline CDR1 is MNHNS and CDR2 SASEGT. The CDR3 is 14 residues long. The CDR3: CASRRTGRDTEAFF. The CDR3 bases are TGTGCCAGCAGGCGGACAGGGAGGGACACTGAAGCTTTCTTT.

This clonotype was recorded many times. The chain couples TRBV20-1 to TRBJ2-3, with D unclear. CDR3 length: 12 amino acids. Germline assignment: CDR1 DFQATT and CDR2 SNEGSKA (reference sequence). V lost 3 bases and J lost 0, with 4 bases in between. The CDR3: CSASPSTDTQYF. CDR3 DNA: TGCAGTGCTAGCCCCAGCACAGATACGCAGTATTTT.

V usage is TRBV6-1 and J usage is TRBJ2-2; TRBD2 agrees at 7 bases. The CDR3 has 15 residues. The germline CDR1 and CDR2 sequences are MNHNS and SASEGT. The trim removed 8 bases at V and 1 base at J, leaving 7 bases unmatched. CDR3 region: CASLLAGENTGELFF. CDR3 DNA: TGTGCCAGCCTCCTGGCGGGGGAGAACACCGGGGAGCTGTTTTTT.

This clonotype has a count of ten or more. The V gene is TRBV12-3 or TRBV12-4, the J gene TRBJ2-5; no reliable D call. Trimming took off 4 bases at V and 5 bases at J, with 11 bases between the two ends. The length of the CDR3 is 13 residues. This chain's CDR3 is CASSSDTVETQYF. The CDR3 coding sequence is TGTGCCAGCAGTTCCGATACCGTTGAGACCCAGTACTTC.

The chain has TRBV20-1 and TRBJ2-3; D perhaps matches TRBD2 (5 bases). V was trimmed by 3 bases and J by 4 bases, leaving 11 bases between them. In germline, CDR1 is DFQATT, CDR2 SNEGSKA (reference sequence). The length of the CDR3 is 13 residues. The CDR3 here is CSASPTGADTQYF. CDR3 DNA: TGCAGTGCTAGCCCCACCGGGGCAGATACGCAGTATTTT.

This clonotype was recorded many times. The J gene is TRBJ1-1, the V gene TRBV10-3; no clear D gene. The CDR3 is 16 amino acids. Germline lookup yields CDR1 ENHRY and CDR2 SYGVKD. The germline V and J ends were trimmed by 0 bases and 0 bases, with 11 bases remaining between them. This CDR3 is CAISESTPGMNTEAFF. CDR3 in DNA: TGTGCCATCAGTGAGTCGACTCCGGGCATGAACACTGAAGCTTTCTTT.

This clonotype came up many times. The chain links TRBV10-1 to TRBJ1-5; D not certain. V lost 4 bases to trimming and J lost 4 bases, with 5 bases between them. The CDR3 runs 12 residues. From germline, CDR1 is WNHNN and CDR2 SYGVQD (reference sequence). As DNA, the CDR3 is TGCGCCAGCAGTGTTCCAAATCAGCCCCAGCATTTT. Translated: CASSVPNQPQHF.

This clonotype occurred many times. The V gene is TRBV20-1, the J gene TRBJ2-2; 7 positions agree with TRBD1. Germline V lookup: CDR1 DFQATT, CDR2 SNEGSKA (reference sequence). CDR3 length equals 14 residues. V lost 5 bases, J lost 4 bases, and 7 bases stayed unmatched. The CDR3 region has the DNA TGCAGTGCTGGACAGGTGGAAGGCACCGGGGAGCTGTTTTTT. Protein: CSAGQVEGTGELFF.

This clonotype was recorded at least ten times. This chain connects TRBV6-2 or TRBV6-3 to TRBJ2-2; D not resolved. The CDR3 contains 14 residues. Germline V CDR1 and CDR2: MNHEY, SVGEGT. Trimming removed 2 bases from V and 4 bases from J, with 8 bases in between. The CDR3 loop reads CASSYEGFTGELFF. CDR3 nucleotides: TGTGCCAGCAGTTACGAAGGGTTCACCGGGGAGCTGTTTTTT.

This clonotype was seen ten or more times. V usage is TRBV6-1 and J usage is TRBJ1-2, with D maybe TRBD1 (5 bases). Germline V gene data show CDR1 as MNHNS and CDR2 as SASEGT. Between the trimmed V and J ends, which lost 6 bases and 4 bases, there was a span of 9 bases. This CDR3 contains 12 residues. For the CDR3, the DNA is TGTGCCAGCAGAAATGGGGCCTATGGCTACACCTTC. As protein: CASRNGAYGYTF.

This clonotype has ten or more counts. The V call is TRBV29-1, the J call TRBJ2-2, with TRBD1 matching 7 bases. CDR1 SQVTM and CDR2 ANQGSEA come from the germline V gene. Trimming removed 5 bases from V and 0 bases from J; junction bases left unmatched: 3. The CDR3 totals 14 residues. CDR3 loop: CSVRGTANTGELFF. The CDR3 region has the DNA TGCAGCGTTAGGGGGACAGCGAACACCGGGGAGCTGTTTTTT.